This entry lists 19 T cell receptor beta chains sequenced from one sample in a study of blood T cells in healthy people across ages. Combining a sample-barcoded 5' primer with a J-beta primer mix, a second PCR ran for roughly 7 to 12 cycles. TCRdb passed the 5' RACE reads through MiXCR, listing each CDR3 protein once. The sample holds about 1.4 million distinct CDR3 sequences, roughly 60% seen once. Input material: blood. These receptors were obtained from a young man in good health.

The gene calls are TRBV12-3 or TRBV12-4 and TRBJ2-3; TRBD2 aligns across 7 bases. The CDR3 runs to 13 residues. Trimming cost V 5 bases and J 6 bases; bases outside gene matches: 5. CDR3 coding DNA: TGTGCCAGCAGTGTGATCGGGAGGGATACGCAGTATTTT. Translation gives CASSVIGRDTQYF.

This clonotype was seen more than once but under ten times. V usage is TRBV13 and J usage is TRBJ2-7; D is possibly TRBD2 (5 bases). This CDR3 is 15 amino acids long. Per germline, CDR1 PRHDT and CDR2 FYEKMQ (reference sequence). V gave up 2 bases and J gave up 0 bases, with 11 bases separating them. The CDR3 here is CASSLRGAFSYEQYF. Written as DNA, the CDR3 is TGTGCCAGCAGCTTACGGGGAGCCTTCTCCTACGAGCAGTACTTC.

The CDR3 region has the DNA TGCAGTGCTAGCCCCGGGGGGAGTGAAGCTTTCTTT. This sequence encodes CSASPGGSEAFF. The chain is built from TRBV20-1 and TRBJ1-1; weak D call: TRBD1 (5 bases). The CDR3 spans 12 residues. Trimming took 3 bases from V and 7 from J, leaving 12 bases between them. Germline values: CDR1 DFQATT, CDR2 SNEGSKA (reference sequence).

This clonotype was counted between two and nine times. J is TRBJ2-1 and V is TRBV11-2; 13 bases fit TRBD2. The ends lost 3 bases at V and 7 bases at J; junction bases unmatched: 9. From germline, CDR1 is SGHAT and CDR2 FQNNGV. The CDR3 is made up of 17 amino acids. The CDR3 here is CASSLSEPGLAGNEQFF. CDR3 DNA sequence: TGTGCCAGCAGCTTGTCTGAACCGGGACTAGCGGGGAATGAGCAGTTCTTC.

This clonotype occurred once. V gene TRBV29-1 combines with J gene TRBJ2-1; TRBD2 aligns across 11 bases. V shed 5 bases and J 4 bases; nucleotides not matched to a gene: 4. Germline V gene sequence: CDR1 SQVTM, CDR2 ANQGSEA. The CDR3 length is 14 residues. Here the CDR3 reads CSVTSGSQYNEQFF. The CDR3 DNA is TGCAGCGTTACTAGCGGGAGTCAGTACAATGAGCAGTTCTTC.

The gene calls are TRBV24-1 and TRBJ2-3; D is perhaps TRBD2 (5 bases). The CDR3 length is 15 residues. Trimming shortened V by 1 base and J by 7 bases, and 14 bases separated the two germline ends. Germline assignment: CDR1 KGHDR and CDR2 SFDVKD. CDR3 sequence: CATSDFDGMGNTQYF. In DNA, the CDR3 is TGTGCCACCAGTGATTTCGACGGGATGGGGAATACGCAGTATTTT.

The genes are TRBV6-6 and TRBJ2-1, with D possibly matching TRBD1 (5 bases). Trimming shortened V by 2 bases and J by 5 bases, and 13 bases separated the two germline ends. The CDR3 sequence is 15 residues long. Germline-derived CDR1 and CDR2 are MNHNY and SVGAGI (reference sequence). This chain's CDR3 is CASSYGARVNNEQFF. For the CDR3, the DNA is TGTGCCAGCAGTTACGGGGCAAGAGTCAACAATGAGCAGTTCTTC.

In regard to this clonotype: One junction end does not reproduce the germline sequence, and a read error may be involved. The chain's CDR3 is CVSSLARGGQAYEQYF. The CDR3, as DNA: TGTGTCAGCAGCCTAGCCCGTGGGGGACAGGCGTACGAGCAGTACTTC. V gene TRBV7-9 combines with J gene TRBJ2-5; 8 nucleotides align to TRBD1. The DNA end is a closer match to TRBJ2-7, so the J assignment may be wrong. CDR3 length equals 16 residues. Germline lookup yields CDR1 SEHNR and CDR2 FQNEAQ (reference sequence).

The chain employs TRBV4-3 and TRBJ2-3, with TRBD2 matching over 7 bases. The CDR3 length is 15 residues. CDR1 LGHNA and CDR2 YSLEER come from the germline V gene. Losses at the gene ends were 4 bases for V and 2 bases for J; bases not matched to a gene: 6. CDR3 DNA: TGCGCCAGCAGCCTTGGCGGGGGATACACAGATACGCAGTATTTT. Residues: CASSLGGGYTDTQYF.

This clonotype was counted a single time. This chain uses TRBV5-6 with TRBJ1-5, with TRBD1 identical over 7 bases. The germline gives CDR1 SGHDT, CDR2 YYEEEE. This CDR3 is 14 amino acids long. The trim removed 7 bases at V and 7 bases at J, leaving 11 bases unmatched. CDR3 protein: CASADWQGDQPQHF. The CDR3 nucleotides read TGTGCCAGCGCTGATTGGCAGGGGGACCAGCCCCAGCATTTT. Together with reference TRBV5-6 and TRBJ1-5, the CDR3 gives the full variable domain: DAGVTQSPTHLIKTRGQQVTLRCSPKSGHDTVSWYQQALGQGPQFIFQYYEEEERQRGNFPDRFSGHQFPNYSSELNVNALLLGDSALYLCASADWQGDQPQHFGDGTRLSIL.

This clonotype has a handful of counts. The chain is built from TRBV3-1 and TRBJ2-3; D remains ambiguous. Per the germline V gene, CDR1 is LGHDT and CDR2 is YNNKEL (reference sequence). V lost 4 bases to trimming and J lost 7 bases, with 6 bases between them. This CDR3 comprises 11 residues. The CDR3 sequence is CASSPGNTQYF. The DNA for the CDR3 is TGTGCCAGCAGCCCTGGGAATACGCAGTATTTT.

In its sample, this clonotype was seen once. The chain has TRBV20-1 and TRBJ2-7; D not resolved. The V gene lost 3 bases and the J gene lost 5 bases, with 14 bases spanning the gap. Germline CDR1 is DFQATT and CDR2 is SNEGSKA (reference sequence). This CDR3 spans 13 amino acids. The CDR3 reads CSASGLYVHEQYF. CDR3 bases: TGCAGTGCTAGTGGGCTGTACGTCCACGAGCAGTACTTC.

The chain's CDR3 is CAISGDTRLNSGANVLTF. Written as DNA, the CDR3 is TGTGCCATCAGTGGGGACACCAGGTTAAACTCTGGGGCCAACGTCCTGACTTTC. V and J are TRBV10-3 and TRBJ2-6; possible D gene TRBD1, 6 bases. V was clipped by 4 bases and J by 0 bases, with 16 bases between them. The germline V gene has CDR1 ENHRY and CDR2 SYGVKD. The CDR3 contains 18 residues.

This clonotype was counted between two and nine times. The chain employs TRBV12-3 or TRBV12-4 and TRBJ2-7; maybe TRBD2 (5 bases). Trimming cost V 5 bases and J 7 bases, with 18 bases left between them. This CDR3 is 14 amino acids long. CDR3 sequence reads: CASSPGDFIEEQYF. For the CDR3, the DNA is TGTGCCAGCAGTCCCGGGGATTTCATCGAGGAGCAGTACTTC.

V usage is TRBV6-6 and J usage is TRBJ2-3, with TRBD2 as a possible D gene (6 bases). The V and J ends lost 5 bases and 4 bases respectively, with 13 bases between them. CDR3 length: 14 amino acids. The V gene's germline CDR1 is MNHNY and CDR2 SVGAGI (reference sequence). The CDR3 nucleotides read TGTGCCAGCAGTCCCGAGGGACTTTCAGATACGCAGTATTTT. The encoded protein is CASSPEGLSDTQYF.

The chain is built from TRBV12-3 or TRBV12-4 and TRBJ1-2, with D unresolved. V lost 3 bases and J lost 6, with 14 bases in between. This CDR3 comprises 14 residues. This chain's CDR3 is CASSFASPGNGYTF. The CDR3 bases are TGTGCCAGCAGTTTTGCGAGTCCCGGCAATGGCTACACCTTC.

The rearrangement joins TRBV6-5 to TRBJ1-2; no reliable D call. CDR1 and CDR2 (germline): MNHEY, SVGAGI. The CDR3 is 15 amino acids. Trimming took 2 bases from V and 1 from J, leaving 11 bases between them. CDR3 sequence (DNA): TGTGCCAGCAGTTACCGCGGACCGGGTAACTATGGCTACACCTTC. Its protein is CASSYRGPGNYGYTF.

The chain has TRBV9 and TRBJ2-7; D gene uncertain. Germline-derived CDR1 and CDR2 are SGDLS and YYNGEE. Deletions cut 0 bases from V and 2 bases from J, with 9 bases between. This CDR3 is 14 amino acids long. The CDR3 sequence is CASSVDGGTYEQYF. Written as DNA, the CDR3 is TGTGCCAGCAGCGTAGACGGCGGAACCTACGAGCAGTACTTC.

This clonotype was found once. The chain joins TRBV5-8 to TRBJ2-5; D gene uncertain. Judging by the DNA end, TRBJ2-7 fits better; the J call may be wrong. Per the germline V gene, CDR1 is SGHTS and CDR2 is YDEGEE. CDR3 length: 14 residues. This CDR3 is CASSLIKDRSEQYF. The CDR3 DNA is TGTGCCAGCAGCTTGATTAAGGATAGGAGCGAGCAGTACTTC.